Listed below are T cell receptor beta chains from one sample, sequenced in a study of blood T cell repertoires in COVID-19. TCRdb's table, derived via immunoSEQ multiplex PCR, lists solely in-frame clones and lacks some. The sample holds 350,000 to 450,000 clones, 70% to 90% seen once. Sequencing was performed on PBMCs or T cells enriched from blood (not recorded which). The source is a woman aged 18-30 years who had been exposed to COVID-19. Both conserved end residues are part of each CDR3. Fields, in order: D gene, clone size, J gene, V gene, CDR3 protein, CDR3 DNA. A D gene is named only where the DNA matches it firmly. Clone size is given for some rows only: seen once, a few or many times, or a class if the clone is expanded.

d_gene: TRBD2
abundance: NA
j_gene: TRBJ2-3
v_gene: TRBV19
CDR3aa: CASTGGGLAPNPSTDTQYF
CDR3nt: TGTGCCAGCACCGGTGGGGGACTAGCGCCGAACCCTAGCACAGATACGCAGTATTTT

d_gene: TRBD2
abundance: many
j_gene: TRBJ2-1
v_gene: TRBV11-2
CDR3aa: CASSFAYTQLAGVYNEQFF
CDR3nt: TGTGCCAGCAGCTTTGCCTACACCCAACTAGCGGGAGTATACAATGAGCAGTTCTTC

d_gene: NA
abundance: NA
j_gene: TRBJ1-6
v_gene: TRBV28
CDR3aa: CASTQTGFYNSPLHF
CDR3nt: TGTGCCAGCACCCAAACAGGGTTCTATAATTCACCCCTCCACTTT

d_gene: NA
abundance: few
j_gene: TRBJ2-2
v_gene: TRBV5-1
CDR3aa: CASSLEGQPFTGELFF
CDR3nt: TGCGCCAGCAGCTTGGAGGGACAACCATTCACCGGGGAGCTGTTTTTT

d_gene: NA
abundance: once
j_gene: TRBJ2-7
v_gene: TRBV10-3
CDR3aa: CAISERLASREQYF
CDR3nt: TGTGCCATCAGTGAGAGGCTAGCCAGTCGCGAGCAGTACTTC

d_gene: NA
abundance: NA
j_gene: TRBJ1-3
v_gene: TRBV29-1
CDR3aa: CSTREPSGNTIYF
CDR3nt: TGCAGCACGAGAGAGCCCTCTGGAAACACCATATATTTT

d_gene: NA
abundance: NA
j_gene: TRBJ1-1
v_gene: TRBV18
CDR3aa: CASSPIRKGPNTEAFF
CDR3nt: TGTGCCAGCTCACCCATACGAAAGGGGCCGAACACTGAAGCTTTCTTT

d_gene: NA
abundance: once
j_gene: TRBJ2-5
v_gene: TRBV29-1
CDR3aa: CSVASSPREETQYF
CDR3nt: TGCAGCGTAGCTAGTTCCCCCCGAGAAGAGACCCAGTACTTC

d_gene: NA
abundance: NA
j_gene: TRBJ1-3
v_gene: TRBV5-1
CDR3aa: CASSLAGSSGNTIYF
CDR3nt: TGCGCCAGCAGCTTGGCGGGGAGCTCTGGAAACACCATATATTTT

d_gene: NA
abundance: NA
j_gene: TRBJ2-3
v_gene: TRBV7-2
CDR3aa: CASSLSAGSTDTQYF
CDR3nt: TGTGCCAGCAGCTTATCAGCGGGTAGCACAGATACGCAGTATTTT

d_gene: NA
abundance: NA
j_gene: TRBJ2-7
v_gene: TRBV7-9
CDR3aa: CASSLVGGYEQYF
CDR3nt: TGTGCCAGCAGCTTAGTCGGGGGCTACGAGCAGTACTTC

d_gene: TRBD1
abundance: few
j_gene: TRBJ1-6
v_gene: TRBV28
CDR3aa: CASSKTGTGSSPLHF
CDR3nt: TGTGCCAGCAGTAAAACCGGGACAGGGAGTTCACCCCTCCACTTT

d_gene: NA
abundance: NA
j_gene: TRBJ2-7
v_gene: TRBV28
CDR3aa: CASSLYEVYEQYF
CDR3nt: TGTGCCAGCAGTTTATATGAGGTTTACGAGCAGTACTTC

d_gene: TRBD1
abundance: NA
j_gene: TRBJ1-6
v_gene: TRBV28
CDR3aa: CASSSGQVNSPLHF
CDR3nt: TGTGCCAGCAGTTCGGGACAGGTCAATTCACCCCTCCACTTT

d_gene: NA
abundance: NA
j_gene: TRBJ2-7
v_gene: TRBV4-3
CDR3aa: CASSQDRQAYEQYF
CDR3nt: TGCGCCAGCAGCCAAGATAGACAGGCCTACGAGCAGTACTTC

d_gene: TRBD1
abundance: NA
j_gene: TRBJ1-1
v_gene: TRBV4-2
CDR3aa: CASSRDRVAEAFF
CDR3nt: TGTGCCAGCAGCCGGGACAGGGTTGCTGAAGCTTTCTTT

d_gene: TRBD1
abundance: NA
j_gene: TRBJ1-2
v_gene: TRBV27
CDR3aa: CASSLDRGVRGYTF
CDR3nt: TGTGCCAGCAGCCTTGACAGGGGCGTGCGAGGCTACACCTTC

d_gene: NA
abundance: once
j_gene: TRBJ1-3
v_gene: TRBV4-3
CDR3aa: CASSQEPSSGNTIYF
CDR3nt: TGCGCCAGCAGCCAAGAGCCCAGCTCTGGAAACACCATATATTTT